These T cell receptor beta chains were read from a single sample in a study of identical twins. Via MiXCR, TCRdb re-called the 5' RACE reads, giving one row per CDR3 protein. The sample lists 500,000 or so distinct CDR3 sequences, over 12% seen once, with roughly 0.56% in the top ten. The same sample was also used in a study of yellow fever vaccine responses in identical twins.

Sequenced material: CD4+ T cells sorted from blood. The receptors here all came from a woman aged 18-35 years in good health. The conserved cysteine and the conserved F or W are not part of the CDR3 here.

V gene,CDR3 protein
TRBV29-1,SVRRRGETQY
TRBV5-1,ASSLGALGDTEAF
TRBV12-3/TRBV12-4,ASSWKGSEAF
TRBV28,ASSLLINTGELF
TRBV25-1,ASTAGGRFEQF
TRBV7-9,ASSYVTGGFSEAF
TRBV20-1,SAKDGYNSPLH
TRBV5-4,ASSLGGAATKNIQY
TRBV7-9,ASSLRGQGFLTDTQY
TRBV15,ATSRDLGGEETQY
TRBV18,ASSLHRGNIQY
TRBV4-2,ASSQDLGTGGEKLF
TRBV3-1,ASSPAGLAGECEQY
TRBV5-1,ASSLGEIRADTQY
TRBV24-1,ATSDSPQGRNEQF
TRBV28,ASSLTDRRVYNSPLH
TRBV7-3,ASSSRDRGLVTPGANVLT
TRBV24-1,ATSGTGRNYNEQF
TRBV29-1,SVEGGAEVSTDTQY
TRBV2,ASRMDSDGYT
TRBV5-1,ASSFTAEETQY
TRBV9,ASSAPGQGAYNEQF
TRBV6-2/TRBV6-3,ASSYSGTSSTDTQY
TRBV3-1,ASSQVGGGAYEQY
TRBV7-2,ASSFNPADTQY
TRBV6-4,ASTLWEIVQRGAENTQY
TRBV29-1,SVERTGVGGTEAF
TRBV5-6,ASSPGAGDSSYEQY
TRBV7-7,ASSSSLVTEAF
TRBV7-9,ASTPTRIEETQY
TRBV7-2,ASSLRQGPTYEQY
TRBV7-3,ASSLGPRAGYT
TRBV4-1,ASSRAGQGSVQGLAGDEQY
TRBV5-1,ASSLVITDTQY
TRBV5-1,ASSLGQGYYEQY
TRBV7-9,ASSYEITGELF
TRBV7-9,ASSTAGGVSENT
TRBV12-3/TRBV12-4,ASRPGPLGYT
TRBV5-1,ASVAGISDTQY
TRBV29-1,SVEVGQGFTEQY
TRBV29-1,SVATAYGYT
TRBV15,ATSRDSASGSFGWETQY
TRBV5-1,ASSLAPASGDGELF
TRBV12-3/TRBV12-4,ASSLSRGGALNEQF